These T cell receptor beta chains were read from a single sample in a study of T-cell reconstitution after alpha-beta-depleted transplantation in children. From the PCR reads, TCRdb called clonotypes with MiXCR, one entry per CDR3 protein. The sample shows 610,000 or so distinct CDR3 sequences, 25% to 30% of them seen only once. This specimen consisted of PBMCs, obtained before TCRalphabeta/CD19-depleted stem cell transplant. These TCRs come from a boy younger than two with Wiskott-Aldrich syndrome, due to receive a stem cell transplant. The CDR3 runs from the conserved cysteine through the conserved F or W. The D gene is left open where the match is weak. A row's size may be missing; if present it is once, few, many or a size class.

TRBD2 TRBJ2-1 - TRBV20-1 CSAQRGGRNEQFF TGCAGTGCTCAGCGGGGGGGGAGAAATGAGCAGTTCTTC
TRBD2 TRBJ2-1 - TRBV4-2 CASSHIPGLAGEASYNEQFF TGTGCCAGCAGTCATATACCGGGACTAGCGGGAGAGGCGTCCTACAATGAGCAGTTCTTC
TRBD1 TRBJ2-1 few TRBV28 CASRSGTAPNEQFF TGTGCCAGCAGGTCCGGGACAGCCCCCAATGAGCAGTTCTTC
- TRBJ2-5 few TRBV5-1 CASSLGQGPSQYF TGCGCCAGCAGCTTGGGTCAGGGCCCGTCTCAGTACTTC
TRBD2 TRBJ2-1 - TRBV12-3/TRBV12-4 CASSGTSGGREVLNEQFF TGTGCCAGCAGCGGGACTAGCGGAGGGAGGGAGGTGTTAAATGAGCAGTTCTTC
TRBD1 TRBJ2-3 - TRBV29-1 CSVRDRTPGTQYF TGCAGCGTGCGGGACAGGACTCCAGGGACGCAGTATTTT
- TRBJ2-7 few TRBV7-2 CASSYHPHEQYF TGTGCCAGCAGCTACCATCCTCACGAGCAGTACTTC
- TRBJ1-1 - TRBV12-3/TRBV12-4 CASSIGPSEAFF TGTGCCAGCAGTATCGGACCGAGTGAAGCTTTCTTT
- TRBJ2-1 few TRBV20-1 CSARFIHEQFF TGCAGTGCTAGGTTTATCCATGAGCAGTTCTTC
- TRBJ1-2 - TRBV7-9 CASSLVGFDPAINGYTF TGTGCCAGCAGCTTAGTCGGTTTTGATCCCGCAATAAATGGCTACACCTTC
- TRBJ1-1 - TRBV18 CASSLVTENTEAFF TGTGCCAGCTCACTCGTCACAGAGAACACTGAAGCTTTCTTT
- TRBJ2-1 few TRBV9 CASSVDRGTRAQFF TGTGCCAGCAGCGTAGATAGGGGTACTAGGGCGCAGTTCTTC
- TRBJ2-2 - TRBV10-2 CAAGGGVTGELFF TGCGCCGCTGGGGGAGGCGTCACCGGGGAGCTGTTTTTT
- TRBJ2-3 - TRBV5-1 CASRVAGTDTQYF TGCGCCAGCAGGGTAGCGGGCACAGATACGCAGTATTTT
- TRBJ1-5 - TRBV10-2 CASSTQGLSNQPQHF TGCGCCAGCAGTACACAGGGTCTAAGCAATCAGCCCCAGCATTTT
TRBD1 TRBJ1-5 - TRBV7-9 CASSWGTASDQPQHF TGTGCCAGCAGCTGGGGGACAGCTTCTGATCAGCCCCAGCATTTT
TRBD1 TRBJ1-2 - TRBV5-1 CASSADREGYTF TGCGCCAGCAGCGCCGACAGGGAAGGCTACACCTTC
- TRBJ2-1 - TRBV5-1 CASKGDISYNEQFF TGCGCCAGCAAGGGGGACATATCCTACAATGAGCAGTTCTTC
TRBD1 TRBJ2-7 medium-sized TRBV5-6 CASSWGTGGIYEQYF TGTGCCAGCAGCTGGGGGACAGGGGGGATCTACGAGCAGTACTTC
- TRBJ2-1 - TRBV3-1 CAIRQSSYNEQFF TGTGCCATCCGACAGAGCTCCTACAATGAGCAGTTCTTC
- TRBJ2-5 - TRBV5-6 CASSFSGTQETQYF TGTGCCAGCAGCTTTTCAGGAACACAAGAGACCCAGTACTTC
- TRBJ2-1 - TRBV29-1 CSVEGTIQNNEQFF TGCAGCGTTGAGGGTACCATTCAAAACAATGAGCAGTTCTTC
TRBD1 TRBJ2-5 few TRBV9 CASSVTGTGKETQYF TGTGCCAGCAGCGTTACGGGGACAGGAAAAGAGACCCAGTACTTC
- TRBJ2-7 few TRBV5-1 CASSSHLARRTYEQYF TGCGCCAGCAGCTCCCATCTAGCGAGACGTACCTACGAGCAGTACTTC
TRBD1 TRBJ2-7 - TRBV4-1 CASSQEGYGTGNGEQYF TGCGCCAGCAGCCAAGAGGGGTATGGGACAGGGAATGGCGAGCAGTACTTC
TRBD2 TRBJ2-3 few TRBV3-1 CASSRERTSGSTDTQYF TGTGCCAGCAGCCGAGAAAGAACTAGCGGGAGCACAGATACGCAGTATTTT
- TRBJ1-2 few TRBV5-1 CASTYGRADGANYGYTF TGCGCCAGCACCTACGGCCGTGCGGACGGAGCTAACTATGGCTACACCTTC
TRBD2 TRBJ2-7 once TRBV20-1 CNARDPSGALTHEQYF TGCAATGCTAGAGATCCTAGCGGGGCACTGACTCACGAGCAGTACTTC
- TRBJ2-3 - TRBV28 CASSSPAGSVHTQYF TGTGCCAGCAGTTCCCCGGCGGGGTCGGTGCATACGCAGTATTTT
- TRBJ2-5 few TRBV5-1 CASSFEFRDGEETQYF TGCGCCAGCAGCTTCGAATTCCGGGACGGCGAAGAGACCCAGTACTTC
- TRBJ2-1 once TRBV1 CTSTQSLGQFF TGCACCAGCACCCAAAGTCTGGGGCAGTTCTTC
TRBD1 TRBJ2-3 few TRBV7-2 CASSQQGTDTQYF TGTGCCAGCAGCCAACAGGGGACAGATACGCAGTATTTT
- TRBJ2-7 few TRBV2 CAATGKSYEQYF TGTGCCGCGACAGGAAAATCCTACGAGCAGTACTTC
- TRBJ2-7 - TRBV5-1 CASSLGPQIGYEQYF TGCGCCAGCAGCTTGGGGCCCCAAATCGGTTACGAGCAGTACTTC
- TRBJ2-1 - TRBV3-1 CASRGEGGGGEQFF TGTGCCAGCAGGGGAGAAGGCGGAGGGGGGGAGCAGTTCTTC
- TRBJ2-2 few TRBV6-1 CASSRDRTNTGELFF TGTGCCAGCAGTCGTGACAGGACTAACACCGGGGAGCTGTTTTTT
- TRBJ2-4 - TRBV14 CASSPRSGLAKNIQYF TGTGCCAGCAGCCCGCGGAGCGGTCTAGCCAAAAACATTCAGTACTTC
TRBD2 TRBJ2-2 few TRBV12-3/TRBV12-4 CASRPWLAGVEAGELFF TGTGCCAGCAGACCCTGGCTAGCGGGAGTAGAGGCCGGGGAGCTGTTTTTT
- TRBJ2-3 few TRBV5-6 CASSLGRSYITDTQYF TGTGCCAGCAGCTTGGGACGCTCCTATATCACAGATACGCAGTATTTT
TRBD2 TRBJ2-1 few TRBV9 CASSGGGGPSGKGSYNEQFF TGTGCCAGCAGCGGAGGTGGGGGGCCTAGCGGGAAGGGCTCCTACAATGAGCAGTTCTTC
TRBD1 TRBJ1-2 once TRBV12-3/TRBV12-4 CASSLWTGGGYTF TGTGCCAGCAGTTTATGGACAGGGGGAGGCTACACCTTC
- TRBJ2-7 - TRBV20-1 CSATSPGFGNKQYF TGCAGTGCGACAAGCCCGGGGTTCGGAAACAAGCAGTACTTC
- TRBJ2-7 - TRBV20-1 CSARDGARGLSYEQYF TGCAGTGCTAGAGATGGGGCCAGGGGACTCTCCTACGAGCAGTACTTC
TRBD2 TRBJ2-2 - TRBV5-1 CASSSGPAGESTGELFF TGCGCCAGCAGCTCGGGTCCAGCGGGAGAGTCCACCGGGGAGCTGTTTTTT
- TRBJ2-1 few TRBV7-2 CASSLVTSHNEQFF TGTGCCAGCAGCTTAGTAACCAGCCACAATGAGCAGTTCTTC
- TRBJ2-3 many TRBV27 CASSPTLAREARGTNTDTQYF TGTGCCAGCAGTCCCACGTTGGCCAGGGAGGCTCGTGGGACAAACACAGATACGCAGTATTTT
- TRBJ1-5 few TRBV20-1 CSARRGFGQPQHF TGCAGTGCCCGAAGGGGGTTCGGCCAGCCCCAGCATTTT
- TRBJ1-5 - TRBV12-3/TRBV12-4 CASIPGAANQPQHF TGTGCCAGCATTCCAGGGGCAGCTAATCAGCCCCAGCATTTT
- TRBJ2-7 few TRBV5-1 CASSLARLAYEQYF TGCGCCAGCAGCTTGGCCCGACTAGCCTACGAGCAGTACTTC
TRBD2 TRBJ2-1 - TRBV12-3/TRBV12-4 CASTRSGVSYNEQFF TGTGCCAGCACCCGTAGCGGGGTTTCCTACAATGAGCAGTTCTTC
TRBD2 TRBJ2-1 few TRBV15 CATSTGTSGGYNEQFF TGTGCCACCAGCACCGGGACTAGCGGGGGCTACAATGAGCAGTTCTTC
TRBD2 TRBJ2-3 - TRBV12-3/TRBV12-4 CASSQLAGGKDTQYF TGTGCCAGCAGCCAACTAGCGGGGGGGAAAGATACGCAGTATTTT
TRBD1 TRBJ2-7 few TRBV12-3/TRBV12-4 CASSLQGQGGREQYF TGTGCCAGCAGTTTACAGGGACAGGGGGGACGCGAGCAGTACTTC
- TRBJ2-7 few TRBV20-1 CSARDRFEQYF TGCAGTGCTAGAGATCGGTTCGAGCAGTACTTC